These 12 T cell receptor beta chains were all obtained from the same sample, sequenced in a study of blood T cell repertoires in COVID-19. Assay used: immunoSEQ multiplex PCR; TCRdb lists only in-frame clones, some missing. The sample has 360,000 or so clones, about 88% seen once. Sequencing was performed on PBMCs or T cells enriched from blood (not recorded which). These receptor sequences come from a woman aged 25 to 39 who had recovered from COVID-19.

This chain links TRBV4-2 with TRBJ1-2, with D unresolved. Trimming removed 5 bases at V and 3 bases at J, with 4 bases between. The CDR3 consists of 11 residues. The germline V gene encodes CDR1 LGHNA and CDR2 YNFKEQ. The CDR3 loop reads CASSSDYGYTF. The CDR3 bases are TGTGCCAGCAGCTCGGACTATGGCTACACCTTC.

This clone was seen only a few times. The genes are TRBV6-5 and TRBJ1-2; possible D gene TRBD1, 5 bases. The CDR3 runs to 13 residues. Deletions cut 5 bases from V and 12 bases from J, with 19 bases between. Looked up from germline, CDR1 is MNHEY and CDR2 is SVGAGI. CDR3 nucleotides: TGTGCCAGCAGTACCACCCTAAGACAGCAGAACACCTTC. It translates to CASSTTLRQQNTF.

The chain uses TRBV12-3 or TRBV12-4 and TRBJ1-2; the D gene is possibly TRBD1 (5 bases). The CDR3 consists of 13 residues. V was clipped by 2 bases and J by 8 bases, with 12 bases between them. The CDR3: CASSLRRDGGYTF. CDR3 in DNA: TGTGCCAGCAGTTTACGGCGGGACGGAGGCTACACCTTC.

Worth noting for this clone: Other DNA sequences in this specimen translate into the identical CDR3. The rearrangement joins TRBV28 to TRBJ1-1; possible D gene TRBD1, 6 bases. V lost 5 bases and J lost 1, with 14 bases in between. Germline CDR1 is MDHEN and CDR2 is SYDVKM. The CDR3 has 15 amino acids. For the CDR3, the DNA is TGTGCCAGCAGTCCGGGAGGGGGAGGGAACACTGAAGCTTTCTTT. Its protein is CASSPGGGGNTEAFF.

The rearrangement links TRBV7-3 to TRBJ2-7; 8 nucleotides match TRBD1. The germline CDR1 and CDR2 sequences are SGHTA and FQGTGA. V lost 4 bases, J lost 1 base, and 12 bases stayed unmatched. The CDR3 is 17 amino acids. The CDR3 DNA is TGTGCCAGCAGCTCCGGGACAGGCGTTAGGGGATCCTACGAGCAGTACTTC. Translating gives CASSSGTGVRGSYEQYF.

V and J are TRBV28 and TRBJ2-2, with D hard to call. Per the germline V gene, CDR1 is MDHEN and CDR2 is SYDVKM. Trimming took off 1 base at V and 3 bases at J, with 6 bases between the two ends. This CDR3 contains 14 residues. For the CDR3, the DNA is TGTGCCAGCAGTTTATTTACATACACCGGGGAGCTGTTTTTT. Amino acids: CASSLFTYTGELFF. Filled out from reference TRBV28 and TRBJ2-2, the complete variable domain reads DVKVTQSSRYLVKRTGEKVFLECVQDMDHENMFWYRQDPGLGLRLIYFSYDVKMKEKGDIPEGYSVSREKKERFSLILESASTNQTSMYLCASSLFTYTGELFFGEGSRLTVL.

CDR3 DNA sequence: TGCAGCGCTTCCTTTATCACCGGGGAGCTGTTTTTT. This codes for CSASFITGELFF. The chain uses TRBV29-1 and TRBJ2-2; D is unclear. This CDR3 region has 12 residues. The germline V gene has CDR1 SQVTM and CDR2 ANQGSEA. The V and J ends lost 7 bases and 4 bases respectively, with 10 bases between them.

The CDR3 DNA reads TGTGCCAGCAGTGCTGGCAGGATGAACACTGAAGCTTTCTTT. This translates into CASSAGRMNTEAFF. V and J are TRBV2 and TRBJ1-1; D unclear. Germline V gives CDR1 SNHLY, CDR2 FYNNEI. V was trimmed by 4 bases and J by 0 bases, leaving 9 bases between them. The CDR3 runs to 14 residues.

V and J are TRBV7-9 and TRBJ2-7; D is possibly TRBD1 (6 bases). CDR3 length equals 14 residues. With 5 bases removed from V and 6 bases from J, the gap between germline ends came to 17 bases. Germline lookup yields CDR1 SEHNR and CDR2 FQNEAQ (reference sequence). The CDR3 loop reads CASSPLGGGGEQYF. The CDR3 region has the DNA TGTGCCAGCAGCCCTTTGGGTGGGGGCGGCGAGCAGTACTTC.

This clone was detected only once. CDR3 in DNA: TGTGCCAGCAGTTACCAGGACAGGGGGGAGACCCAGTACTTC. Protein: CASSYQDRGETQYF. The chain joins TRBV6-5 to TRBJ2-5; 10 bases line up with TRBD1. The V gene end was trimmed by 2 bases and the J gene end by 5 bases; junction bases not matched to a gene: 2. CDR3 length: 14 amino acids. Germline V gene sequence: CDR1 MNHEY, CDR2 SVGAGI.

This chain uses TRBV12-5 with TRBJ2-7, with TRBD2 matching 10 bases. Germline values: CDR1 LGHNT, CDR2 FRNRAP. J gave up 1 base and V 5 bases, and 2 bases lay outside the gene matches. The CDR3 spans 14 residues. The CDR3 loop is CASGLSGGSYEQYF. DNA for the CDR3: TGTGCTAGTGGTCTTAGCGGGGGGTCCTACGAGCAGTACTTC.

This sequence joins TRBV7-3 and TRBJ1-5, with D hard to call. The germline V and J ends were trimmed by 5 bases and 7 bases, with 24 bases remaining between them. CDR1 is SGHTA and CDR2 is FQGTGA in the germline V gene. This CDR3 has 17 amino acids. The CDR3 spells CASSPTGIGDQGQPQHF. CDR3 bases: TGTGCCAGCAGCCCCACGGGGATCGGGGATCAAGGACAGCCCCAGCATTTT.